This record covers a single TCR beta chain. As yet, its antigen is unknown. This sample stems from a study of cytotoxic CD8 clonotypes in ibrutinib-treated CLL. Study-wide context: Mean productive templates were under 260,000; mean productive rearrangements were about 89,000. Study-level findings and limits: Baseline levels of clonality went above those of age-matched healthy donors and moved with circulating CD8+ T-cell counts. Public clonotypes were uncommon and contracted or stayed stable on treatment.

Generated by immunoSEQ multiplex PCR, the TCRdb table keeps only in-frame clones and is missing some. This sample has about 150,000 clones, with about 80% found just once. Trimming pared 0 bases from V and 5 bases from J, leaving 14 bases between. The CDR3 runs 15 residues. Germline CDR1 reads SGHRS; CDR2 reads YFSETQ. The rearrangement uses TRBV5-1 and TRBJ1-2, with a tentative D call TRBD1 (5 bases). This clonotype was obtained from a human donor with chronic lymphocytic leukemia. The sample was PBMCs, taken after 24 months of ibrutinib treatment. CDR3 loop: CASSLVGPPGYGYTF. The DNA of the CDR3 is TGCGCCAGCAGCTTGGTGGGGCCTCCAGGGTATGGCTACACCTTC.